The next 32 T cell receptor beta chains were all read from a single sample in a study of blood T cell repertoires in COVID-19. The protocol was immunoSEQ multiplex PCR, while the TCRdb copy is restricted to in-frame clones and leaves out a portion. The table shows roughly 19,000 clones, with approximately 88% occurring only once. Sequencing was done on a sample of PBMCs or T cells enriched from blood (not recorded which). These receptors were taken from a woman aged 25 to 39 who had recovered from COVID-19.

The chain recombines TRBV21-1 with TRBJ1-5. TRBV21-1 is an annotated pseudogene. The CDR3 runs 13 residues. This CDR3 reads CASNPRGNQPQHF. CDR3 bases: TGTGCCAGCAACCCGAGGGGCAATCAGCCCCAGCATTTT.

The V call is TRBV9, the J call TRBJ1-6, with 7 positions matching TRBD1. The length of the CDR3 is 15 residues. In germline, CDR1 is SGDLS, CDR2 YYNGEE. With V trimmed by 0 bases and J by 6 bases, 3 bases remained unmatched. The CDR3 DNA sequence: TGTGCCAGCAGCGTAGCTCCAGGGGGTAATTCACCCCTCCACTTT. Residues: CASSVAPGGNSPLHF. Drawing the rest from reference TRBV9 and TRBJ1-6, the complete variable domain is DSGVTQTPKHLITATGQRVTLRCSPRSGDLSVYWYQQSLDQGLQFLIQYYNGEERAKGNILERFSAQQFPDLHSELNLSSLELGDSALYFCASSVAPGGNSPLHFGNGTRLTVT.

The DNA for the CDR3 is TGCGCCAGCAGCCTAACTAGCGTAGTCTCAGATACGCAGTATTTT. This codes for CASSLTSVVSDTQYF. The chain carries TRBV4-3 and TRBJ2-3; 7 positions match TRBD2. The length of the CDR3 is 15 residues. V shed 4 bases, J shed 4 bases, and the junction held 8 bases outside the gene matches. The V gene's germline CDR1 is LGHNA and CDR2 YSLEER.

This chain uses TRBV7-2 with TRBJ2-7; 7 positions match TRBD1. CDR3 size: 14 residues. CDR1 and CDR2 (germline): SGHTA, FQGNSA. The V segment lost 5 bases and the J segment 2 bases; nucleotides outside the gene matches: 6. CDR3: CASSQQGIAYEQYF. In DNA form, the CDR3 reads TGTGCCAGCAGCCAACAGGGGATCGCCTACGAGCAGTACTTC.

V usage is TRBV4-1 and J usage is TRBJ2-7; the D gene is possibly TRBD1 (5 bases). Germline-derived CDR1 and CDR2 are MGHRA and YSYEKL. V was cut by 2 bases and J by 3 bases, with 8 bases left in between. The CDR3 consists of 13 residues. This CDR3 reads CASSQQGFYEQYF. The DNA of the CDR3 is TGCGCCAGCAGCCAACAGGGCTTCTACGAGCAGTACTTC.

Here the CDR3 reads CATRVNGGNTIYF. The CDR3 DNA reads as TGTGCCACCAGGGTGAACGGTGGAAACACCATATATTTT. The chain links TRBV24-1 to TRBJ1-3, with no clear D. This CDR3 contains 13 residues. V shed 7 bases and J shed 3 bases, with 9 bases lying between them. The V gene's germline CDR1 is KGHDR and CDR2 SFDVKD.

The J gene is TRBJ2-3, the V gene TRBV7-3; TRBD2 matches at 8 bases. V lost 5 bases, J lost 8 bases, and 6 bases stayed unmatched. Germline V gene sequence: CDR1 SGHTA, CDR2 FQGTGA. The CDR3 spans 13 residues. The CDR3 loop reads CASSASGGTTQYF. The CDR3 nucleotides read TGTGCCAGCAGCGCCTCGGGGGGGACTACGCAGTATTTT.

This chain links TRBV7-9 with TRBJ2-1, with D possibly being TRBD1 (6 bases). Trimming stripped 6 bases from V and 4 bases from J, with 16 bases between. CDR1 and CDR2 (germline): SEHNR, FQNEAQ (reference sequence). The CDR3 has 15 residues. The CDR3 nucleotides are TGTGCCAGCAGTTTCGGCTACAGGGAATACAATGAGCAGTTCTTC. It is translated as CASSFGYREYNEQFF. The whole variable domain, filled in from reference TRBV7-9 and TRBJ2-1, reads DTGVSQNPRHKITKRGQNVTFRCDPISEHNRLYWYRQTLGQGPEFLTYFQNEAQLEKSRLLSDRFSAERPKGSFSTLEIQRTEQGDSAMYLCASSFGYREYNEQFFGPGTRLTVL.

Here the CDR3 reads CSARTSDEQYF. The CDR3 nucleotides are TGCAGCGCTCGGACTAGCGACGAGCAGTACTTC. This chain connects TRBV29-1 to TRBJ2-7; TRBD2 matches 9 bases. The J segment lost 5 bases and the V segment lost 7 bases, leaving 3 bases of the junction unmatched. The CDR3 has 11 residues. The germline V gene has CDR1 SQVTM and CDR2 ANQGSEA.

CDR3: CASSQGTGTNYGYTF. As DNA, the CDR3 is TGCGCCAGCAGCCAAGGAACCGGGACTAACTATGGCTACACCTTC. The chain has TRBV4-3 and TRBJ1-2; the D is unclear. The V gene lost 1 base and the J gene lost 0 bases, with 9 bases spanning the gap. From germline, CDR1 is LGHNA and CDR2 YSLEER. The length of the CDR3 is 15 residues.

The J gene is TRBJ1-2, the V gene TRBV5-1; 9 bases fit TRBD1. CDR3 length: 16 residues. Germline assignment: CDR1 SGHRS and CDR2 YFSETQ. The J segment lost 7 bases and the V segment lost 4 bases, leaving 14 bases of the junction unmatched. CDR3 DNA: TGCGCCAGCAGCCTTTCTGGACAGGGGTACTACTCTGGCTACACCTTC. Its translation is CASSLSGQGYYSGYTF.

This rearrangement joins TRBV6-5 to TRBJ2-1; D might be TRBD2 (6 bases). The germline CDR1 and CDR2 sequences are MNHEY and SVGAGI. The length of the CDR3 is 12 residues. With 2 bases removed from V and 8 bases from J, the gap between germline ends came to 7 bases. Here the CDR3 reads CASSYGGYEQFF. CDR3 DNA: TGTGCCAGCAGTTACGGAGGGTATGAGCAGTTCTTC.

The chain combines TRBV5-6 with TRBJ1-5; the D is unclear. The CDR3 has 14 residues. Looked up from germline, CDR1 is SGHDT and CDR2 is YYEEEE. V lost 4 bases and J 0 bases, leaving 8 bases between the germline ends. The CDR3 DNA sequence: TGTGCCAGCAGCCCGGGGATTAGCAATCAGCCCCAGCATTTT. Translated: CASSPGISNQPQHF.

This chain joins TRBV11-3 and TRBJ2-5, with TRBD2 matching 14 bases. V lost 5 bases, J lost 1 base, and 6 bases stayed unmatched. Per germline, CDR1 SGHNT and CDR2 YENEEA. The CDR3 sequence is 17 residues long. CDR3 in DNA: TGTGCCAGCAGCCTCGGACTAGCGGGGGGCCTCCAAGAGACCCAGTACTTC. Translated: CASSLGLAGGLQETQYF.

The genes are TRBV4-1 and TRBJ2-1; 11 positions agree with TRBD1. V gave up 1 base and J gave up 6 bases; unmatched junction bases: 2. The germline V gene has CDR1 MGHRA and CDR2 YSYEKL. This CDR3 has 15 amino acids. For the CDR3, the DNA is TGCGCCAGCAGCCAAGCGGGACAGGGGGGCAATGAGCAGTTCTTC. This sequence encodes CASSQAGQGGNEQFF.

The chain recombines TRBV30 with TRBJ1-2, with D possibly TRBD1 on 5 matching bases. The V end was cut by 6 bases, the J end by 8 bases, with 22 bases between. Germline loops: CDR1 GTSNPN, CDR2 SVGIG (reference sequence). There are 14 residues in the CDR3. CDR3 protein: CACPFRRVRSGYTF. CDR3 sequence (DNA): TGTGCCTGTCCGTTCCGCAGGGTACGTAGCGGCTACACCTTC.

J is TRBJ1-5 and V is TRBV27; a weak D match, TRBD1 (6 bases). The CDR3 spans 14 residues. V lost 6 bases and J lost 11, with 20 bases in between. The germline V gene has CDR1 MNHEY and CDR2 SMNVEV (reference sequence). CDR3 in DNA: TGTGCCAGCAGGTTACAGGGAGGGGATTTGACCCAGCATTTT. Residues: CASRLQGGDLTQHF.

The V gene is TRBV6-1, the J gene TRBJ2-1, with 9 nucleotides matching TRBD2. With 4 bases clipped from V and 3 bases from J, the junction kept 10 bases outside the gene matches. The CDR3 is 17 residues long. Germline V CDR1 and CDR2: MNHNS, SASEGT. The CDR3 DNA is TGTGCCAGCAGTGCCTATGCCGGGACTAGCAACTACAATGAGCAGTTCTTC. This translates into CASSAYAGTSNYNEQFF.

V is TRBV18 and J is TRBJ1-1, with D uncertain. This CDR3 has 13 amino acids. The V end was cut by 3 bases, the J end by 4 bases, with 9 bases between. Germline V gene lookup returns CDR1 KGHSH and CDR2 LQKENI. The CDR3 region has the DNA TGTGCCAGCTCACCTAAAGAGGGCACTGAAGCTTTCTTT. Translated, it gives CASSPKEGTEAFF.

V usage is TRBV30 and J usage is TRBJ1-1; D is unclear. V lost 5 bases and J 0 bases, leaving 10 bases between the germline ends. This CDR3 is built from 13 residues. The germline CDR1 and CDR2 sequences are GTSNPN and SVGIG (reference sequence). The CDR3 coding sequence is TGTGCCTGGCGCGTCACGGTGAACACTGAAGCTTTCTTT. Protein: CAWRVTVNTEAFF.

This chain connects TRBV3-1 (or the pseudogene TRBV3-2) to TRBJ2-1; D perhaps matches TRBD2 (5 bases). Germline CDR1 reads LGHDT; CDR2 reads YNNKEL (reference sequence). Trimming stripped 8 bases from V and 9 bases from J, with 23 bases between. The CDR3 consists of 15 residues. CDR3 amino acids: CASGFEVNPSGEQFF. In DNA, the CDR3 is TGTGCCAGCGGGTTCGAGGTCAACCCCAGCGGTGAGCAGTTCTTC.

There are a few counts of this clone. The chain employs TRBV5-3 and TRBJ2-1, with 8 bases that match TRBD1. TRBV5-3 falls under the ORF class, with uncertain function. The J segment lost 15 bases and the V segment lost 5 bases, leaving 7 bases of the junction unmatched. The CDR3 is 11 amino acids. The CDR3 is CARSLRGPLFF. The DNA of the CDR3 is TGTGCCAGAAGTCTCAGGGGGCCCCTGTTCTTC.

This chain joins TRBV15 and TRBJ1-5; 10 nucleotides align to TRBD1. The germline CDR1 and CDR2 sequences are LNHNV and YYDKDF (reference sequence). The trim removed 4 bases at V and 3 bases at J, leaving 6 bases unmatched. The CDR3 loop spans 16 amino acids. CDR3 amino acids: CATSTRDRGYNQPQHF. CDR3 bases: TGTGCCACCAGCACGCGGGACAGGGGATACAATCAGCCCCAGCATTTT.

The CDR3 bases are TGCGCCAGCAGCGGCGGTTTTAGCGGCTACGAGCAGTACTTC. It is translated as CASSGGFSGYEQYF. J is TRBJ2-7 and V is TRBV5-1; D is perhaps TRBD2 (6 bases). Trimming removed 4 bases from V and 3 bases from J, with 14 bases in between. The CDR3 is 14 residues long. Germline V gene data show CDR1 as SGHRS and CDR2 as YFSETQ.

This clone was observed once. The chain joins TRBV29-1 to TRBJ1-6; D uncertain. This CDR3 has 14 amino acids. The V gene lost 4 bases and the J gene lost 5 bases, with 12 bases spanning the gap. Germline CDR1 and CDR2: SQVTM and ANQGSEA. The CDR3 loop is CSVVEGRNNSPLHF. CDR3 DNA sequence: TGCAGCGTTGTTGAGGGTCGGAATAATTCACCCCTCCACTTT.

The J gene is TRBJ2-7, the V gene TRBV3-1 (or the pseudogene TRBV3-2); weak D call: TRBD1 (5 bases). The CDR3 consists of 17 residues. The germline V gene has CDR1 LGHDT and CDR2 YNNKEL (reference sequence). V gave up 1 base and J gave up 0 bases, with 16 bases separating them. CDR3 DNA sequence: TGTGCCAGCAGCCAAGGGCAGGGTTTTATCAGCTCCTACGAGCAGTACTTC. Amino acids: CASSQGQGFISSYEQYF.

The chain has TRBV27 and TRBJ1-2; 8 bases line up with TRBD1. The CDR3 runs 18 residues. Germline V gene data show CDR1 as MNHEY and CDR2 as SMNVEV (reference sequence). The trim removed 5 bases at V and 2 bases at J, leaving 16 bases unmatched. CDR3 nucleotide sequence: TGTGCCAGCAGTCCCGGACAGGGTCTCGTGTTACCAAACTATGGCTACACCTTC. This codes for CASSPGQGLVLPNYGYTF.

This clone appeared once. The chain carries TRBV2 and TRBJ1-1; D perhaps matches TRBD1 (6 bases). Germline values: CDR1 SNHLY, CDR2 FYNNEI. The CDR3 is made up of 14 amino acids. Trimming cost V 9 bases and J 2 bases, with 16 bases left between them. CDR3 DNA sequence: TGTGCCAGAGTCTCTCAGGGGCTAAACACTGAAGCTTTCTTT. Encoded protein: CARVSQGLNTEAFF.

In nucleotides, the CDR3 is TGTGCCAGCAGTTACACCCCCGGGACAGGGGCTAAGACCCAGTACTTC. This sequence encodes CASSYTPGTGAKTQYF. The rearrangement joins TRBV6-5 to TRBJ2-5; 10 bases are a match to TRBD1. Trimming removed 2 bases from V and 6 bases from J; junction bases left unmatched: 9. The CDR3 contains 16 residues. Germline V gene sequence: CDR1 MNHEY, CDR2 SVGAGI.

The CDR3 bases are TGTGCCAGCAGTTTCGGGGTCCACGAGCAGTACTTC. This codes for CASSFGVHEQYF. The chain has TRBV12-3 or TRBV12-4 and TRBJ2-7, with D maybe TRBD2 (5 bases). The CDR3 length is 12 residues. Trimming pared 3 bases from V and 5 bases from J, leaving 8 bases between.

The chain has TRBV6-5 and TRBJ1-4, with D tentatively TRBD1 (5 bases). V was pared by 5 bases and J by 8 bases, with 12 bases between. Germline V gives CDR1 MNHEY, CDR2 SVGAGI. This CDR3 spans 13 amino acids. CDR3 in amino acids: CASSLGLLEKLFF. CDR3 coding DNA: TGTGCCAGCAGTCTGGGGCTTTTGGAAAAACTGTTTTTT.

The rearrangement uses TRBV6-6 and TRBJ2-7; 8 bases line up with TRBD1. V lost 6 bases and J lost 5; bases outside the gene matches: 9. Germline V CDR1 and CDR2: MNHNY, SVGAGI (reference sequence). The CDR3 is made up of 14 amino acids. CDR3 region: CASRLTGTGHEQYF. CDR3 in DNA: TGTGCCAGCAGATTAACCGGGACAGGCCACGAGCAGTACTTC.